The 32 T cell receptor beta chains presented below share a single source sample, sequenced in a study of T cell repertoires in cytomegalovirus infection. TCRdb analysed the reads with MiXCR anew, one entry per CDR3 protein. Here the sample spans approximately 500,000 distinct CDR3 sequences, about 15% being singletons. Sequencing was done on a sample of CD8+ T cells from PBMCs. These receptors were taken from a human donor in good health (CMV status not recorded). Some clones in this sample may be carry-over from other donors' samples.

This clonotype showed up just a few times. This chain joins TRBV27 and TRBJ1-2; perhaps TRBD1 as D (5 bases). The CDR3 totals 14 residues. V lost 0 bases, J lost 8 bases, and 13 bases lay in between. From germline, CDR1 is MNHEY and CDR2 SMNVEV (reference sequence). The CDR3: CASSLSSRVWGYTF. The CDR3 region has the DNA TGTGCCAGCAGTTTATCATCCAGGGTGTGGGGCTACACCTTC.

This clonotype was detected ten times or more. This chain links TRBV7-9 with TRBJ1-2; D remains ambiguous. Trimming pared 5 bases from V and 4 bases from J, leaving 14 bases between. The CDR3 consists of 14 residues. CDR1 SEHNR and CDR2 FQNEAQ come from the germline V gene (reference sequence). The CDR3 DNA is TGTGCCAGCAGCCCCGATACCGGAATCTATGGCTACACCTTC. It specifies CASSPDTGIYGYTF.

This clonotype was counted at least ten times. The chain recombines TRBV4-1 with TRBJ2-7; 9 nucleotides line up with TRBD1. The CDR3 loop spans 19 amino acids. V was clipped by 4 bases and J by 0 bases; unmatched bases: 16. Germline V gene sequence: CDR1 MGHRA, CDR2 YSYEKL. The DNA for the CDR3 is TGCGCCAGCAGCCTTGCCGGGACAGGGAAAGTGGGTAGCTCCTACGAGCAGTACTTC. It is translated as CASSLAGTGKVGSSYEQYF.

In this sample, this clonotype turned up many times. This chain connects TRBV10-3 to TRBJ2-1; D possibly corresponds to TRBD2 (5 bases). The CDR3 length is 15 residues. Trimming shortened V by 4 bases and J by 0 bases, and 10 bases separated the two germline ends. CDR1 and CDR2 from the germline V gene are ENHRY and SYGVKD. CDR3 nucleotide sequence: TGTGCCATCAGTGGAGAGGGCAGCTCCTACAATGAGCAGTTCTTC. Residues: CAISGEGSSYNEQFF.

This clonotype appeared many times. V is TRBV7-9 and J is TRBJ1-1, with TRBD1 matching 10 bases. J was trimmed by 2 bases and V by 0 bases; bases with no gene match: 9. The CDR3 length is 18 residues. Germline CDR1 SEHNR, CDR2 FQNEAQ (reference sequence). Here the CDR3 reads CASSLAVGTGVPNTEAFF. CDR3 DNA: TGTGCCAGCAGCTTAGCTGTCGGGACAGGGGTTCCCAACACTGAAGCTTTCTTT. The variable domain in full, completed from reference TRBV7-9 and TRBJ1-1, reads DTGVSQNPRHKITKRGQNVTFRCDPISEHNRLYWYRQTLGQGPEFLTYFQNEAQLEKSRLLSDRFSAERPKGSFSTLEIQRTEQGDSAMYLCASSLAVGTGVPNTEAFFGQGTRLTVV.

V usage is TRBV5-6 and J usage is TRBJ1-2; D not resolved. From germline, CDR1 is SGHDT and CDR2 YYEEEE. V dropped 0 bases and J dropped 4 bases, with 7 bases sitting between them. The CDR3 is 13 amino acids. CDR3 protein: CASSLGSGYGYTF. In nucleotides, the CDR3 is TGTGCCAGCAGCTTGGGCAGTGGCTATGGCTACACCTTC. Complete variable domain (other parts from reference TRBV5-6 and TRBJ1-2): DAGVTQSPTHLIKTRGQQVTLRCSPKSGHDTVSWYQQALGQGPQFIFQYYEEEERQRGNFPDRFSGHQFPNYSSELNVNALLLGDSALYLCASSLGSGYGYTFGSGTRLTVV.

In this sample, this clonotype turned up many times. The chain is built from TRBV10-3 and TRBJ2-7, with 7 bases identical to TRBD1. The CDR3 is 15 amino acids. V gave up 4 bases and J gave up 2 bases; unmatched junction bases: 8. Per the germline V gene, CDR1 is ENHRY and CDR2 is SYGVKD. CDR3 in DNA: TGTGCCATCAGTGTAGGACAGGACGAACCCTACGAGCAGTACTTC. Amino acid sequence: CAISVGQDEPYEQYF.

This clonotype was observed many times. The rearrangement joins TRBV7-8 to TRBJ2-5; no definite D call. With 1 base removed from V and 2 bases from J, the gap between germline ends came to 11 bases. The CDR3 length is 15 residues. Germline CDR1 SGHVS, CDR2 FQNEAQ. CDR3 bases: TGTGCCAGCAGCTTAGAGTATAACACGCAAGAGACCCAGTACTTC. This encodes CASSLEYNTQETQYF. Full variable domain (remainder filled in from reference TRBV7-8 and TRBJ2-5): GAGVSQSPRYKVAKRGQDVALRCDPISGHVSLFWYQQALGQGPEFLTYFQNEAQLDKSGLPSDRFFAERPEGSVSTLKIQRTQQEDSAVYLCASSLEYNTQETQYFGPGTRLLVL.

This clonotype was seen at least ten times. The V call is TRBV6-1, the J call TRBJ2-3; 12 bases fit TRBD2. V shed 5 bases, J shed 5 bases, and the junction held 8 bases outside the gene matches. This CDR3 has 16 residues. Germline CDR1 is MNHNS and CDR2 is SASEGT. CDR3 in DNA: TGTGCCAGCAGTTTACCTCCGGGACTAGCGGGAGATACGCAGTATTTT. It is translated as CASSLPPGLAGDTQYF.

V is TRBV10-3 and J is TRBJ2-1; D gene uncertain. V lost 2 bases and J 10 bases, leaving 6 bases between the germline ends. The CDR3 extends over 11 amino acids. In germline, CDR1 is ENHRY, CDR2 SYGVKD. CDR3: CAISEGGEQFF. The CDR3 bases are TGTGCCATCAGTGAGGGCGGCGAGCAGTTCTTC.

This chain connects TRBV4-1 to TRBJ2-3; D is ambiguous. There are 18 residues in the CDR3. CDR1 is MGHRA and CDR2 is YSYEKL in the germline V gene. Trimming cost V 0 bases and J 2 bases, with 18 bases left between them. CDR3 region: CASSQETADQNYTDTQYF. The CDR3 DNA reads as TGCGCCAGCAGCCAAGAAACTGCGGACCAAAATTACACAGATACGCAGTATTTT.

The sample holds a few counts of this clonotype. This chain joins TRBV6-1 and TRBJ1-1; D is undetermined. V was shortened by 9 bases and J by 1 base, with 9 bases between the two germline ends. CDR1 and CDR2 from the germline V gene are MNHNS and SASEGT. This CDR3 has 12 residues. CDR3 sequence reads: CASKIGNTEAFF. In nucleotides, the CDR3 is TGTGCCAGTAAAATAGGGAACACTGAAGCTTTCTTT.

Points on this clonotype: Because it lacks the conserved phenylalanine or tryptophan at the end, this CDR3 is likely a read error. V is TRBV27 and J is TRBJ2-7; D possibly corresponds to TRBD1 (5 bases). The germline gives CDR1 MNHEY, CDR2 SMNVEV (reference sequence). Trimming took off 5 bases at V and 0 bases at J, with 17 bases between the two ends. There are 16 residues in the CDR3. This chain's CDR3 is CASSPRRDRNSYEQYL. Here the CDR3 DNA reads TGTGCCAGCAGTCCACGTCGCGACAGAAACTCCTACGAGCAGTACTTA.

This clonotype has a handful of counts. This chain links TRBV27 with TRBJ2-7; D not resolved. V lost 6 bases and J lost 3, with 12 bases in between. This CDR3 is 13 amino acids long. CDR1 and CDR2 from the germline V gene are MNHEY and SMNVEV (reference sequence). CDR3 nucleotide sequence: TGTGCCAGCAGGGGCCCAGCGCTCTACGAGCAGTACTTC. This codes for CASRGPALYEQYF.

The V gene is TRBV4-2, the J gene TRBJ2-3; the match to TRBD2 covers 10 bases. This CDR3 spans 17 amino acids. Germline CDR1 reads LGHNA; CDR2 reads YNFKEQ. Trimming cost V 0 bases and J 2 bases; bases outside gene matches: 5. In nucleotides, the CDR3 is TGTGCCAGCAGCCAAGAATCGGGACTAGCGATCACAGATACGCAGTATTTT. This encodes CASSQESGLAITDTQYF.

This clonotype has a count of ten or more. This chain uses TRBV24-1 with TRBJ2-2; unclear D gene. The germline V gene has CDR1 KGHDR and CDR2 SFDVKD. The CDR3 sequence is 13 residues long. V shed 5 bases and J shed 4 bases, with 7 bases lying between them. The CDR3 spells CATSGLITGELFF. CDR3 nucleotides: TGTGCCACCAGTGGCTTAATCACCGGGGAGCTGTTTTTT.

This clonotype has more than one count but fewer than ten. Written as DNA, the CDR3 is TGCGCCAGCAGCCCCGGACTAGCGGGAGTCAGCACAGATACGCAGTATTTT. Translation gives CASSPGLAGVSTDTQYF. This chain links TRBV5-1 with TRBJ2-3; 13 positions agree with TRBD2. Per germline, CDR1 SGHRS and CDR2 YFSETQ. Trimming removed 4 bases from V and 0 bases from J; junction bases left unmatched: 5. This CDR3 is built from 17 residues.

This clonotype showed up just a few times. The chain carries TRBV11-3 and TRBJ1-3, with D maybe TRBD1 (5 bases). The CDR3 sequence is 13 residues long. The V end was cut by 8 bases, the J end by 8 bases, with 16 bases between. Looked up from germline, CDR1 is SGHNT and CDR2 is YENEEA. CDR3 coding DNA: TGTGCCAGCTCTTGGACGGGGGAAGACACCATATATTTT. Protein product: CASSWTGEDTIYF.

The sample holds many counts of this clonotype. V gene TRBV7-3 combines with J gene TRBJ1-5; no reliable D call. CDR3 size: 14 residues. CDR1 and CDR2 (germline): SGHTA, FQGTGA. V gave up 5 bases and J gave up 1 base, with 9 bases separating them. This chain's CDR3 is CASSVDQSNQPQHF. As DNA, the CDR3 is TGTGCCAGCAGCGTAGATCAAAGCAATCAGCCCCAGCATTTT.

This clonotype was seen repeatedly, ten times or more. The gene calls are TRBV7-8 and TRBJ2-7; D uncertain. The CDR3 spans 14 residues. The germline gives CDR1 SGHVS, CDR2 FQNEAQ. Between the trimmed V and J ends, which lost 3 bases and 3 bases, there was a span of 12 bases. The CDR3 here is CASSFLTSHYEQYF. The CDR3 DNA is TGTGCCAGCAGCTTCTTGACATCCCACTACGAGCAGTACTTC.

The chain combines TRBV7-4 with TRBJ1-5; TRBD1 is a possible D gene (6 bases). The CDR3 has 16 amino acids. Trimming cost V 4 bases and J 1 base, with 14 bases left between them. CDR1 is SGHVT and CDR2 is SQSDAQ in the germline V gene. CDR3 sequence: CASSSNRGASNQPQHF. Written as DNA, the CDR3 is TGTGCCAGCAGCTCCAATCGGGGGGCGAGCAATCAGCCCCAGCATTTT.

This clonotype came up many times. The J gene is TRBJ2-7, the V gene TRBV11-2; D perhaps matches TRBD1 (6 bases). Trimming took off 1 base at V and 2 bases at J, with 12 bases between the two ends. This CDR3 has 15 residues. Germline V lookup: CDR1 SGHAT, CDR2 FQNNGV. The CDR3, as DNA: TGTGCCAGCAGCTTAGGACAGGCAGGTGCCTACGAGCAGTACTTC. Protein sequence: CASSLGQAGAYEQYF. Variable domain in full (rest from reference TRBV11-2 and TRBJ2-7): EAGVAQSPRYKIIEKRQSVAFWCNPISGHATLYWYQQILGQGPKLLIQFQNNGVVDDSQLPKDRFSAERLKGVDSTLKIQPAKLEDSAVYLCASSLGQAGAYEQYFGPGTRLTVT.

This clonotype was seen repeatedly, ten times or more. The chain is built from TRBV6-5 and TRBJ2-7; D unresolved. CDR1 MNHEY and CDR2 SVGAGI come from the germline V gene. V dropped 6 bases and J dropped 2 bases, with 14 bases sitting between them. The CDR3 has 14 residues. The CDR3 loop reads CASRAIDPTYEQYF. The CDR3 DNA reads TGTGCCAGCAGGGCTATCGATCCTACCTACGAGCAGTACTTC.

The chain is built from TRBV14 and TRBJ2-7; no reliable D call. The ends were cut back, 1 base at V and 3 bases at J, with 10 bases in the middle. The germline CDR1 and CDR2 sequences are SGHDN and FVKESK. The CDR3 length is 14 residues. CDR3 bases: TGTGCCAGCAGCCAAGGGCGGTCCTTCTACGAGCAGTACTTC. Translated: CASSQGRSFYEQYF. Together with reference TRBV14 and TRBJ2-7, the CDR3 gives the full variable domain: EAGVTQFPSHSVIEKGQTVTLRCDPISGHDNLYWYRRVMGKEIKFLLHFVKESKQDESGMPNNRFLAERTGGTYSTLKVQPAELEDSGVYFCASSQGRSFYEQYFGPGTRLTVT.

This clonotype was seen only a few times. The genes are TRBV19 and TRBJ2-4, with 10 bases aligning to TRBD1. Losses at the gene ends were 5 bases for V and 5 bases for J; bases not matched to a gene: 15. The CDR3 contains 18 residues. Germline values: CDR1 LNHDA, CDR2 SQIVND (reference sequence). CDR3 coding DNA: TGTGCCAGTAGTTCCTTGGCAGATGGGACAGGGGTCCAAAACATTCAGTACTTC. Translation: CASSSLADGTGVQNIQYF.

V is TRBV6-2 or TRBV6-3 and J is TRBJ2-2; 11 nucleotides line up with TRBD1. The CDR3 extends over 17 amino acids. Per germline, CDR1 MNHEY and CDR2 SVGEGT. Trimming took 0 bases from V and 4 from J; bases not matched to a gene: 4. CDR3 in amino acids: CASSYSGTGGSTGELFF. The CDR3 nucleotides read TGTGCCAGCAGTTACTCAGGGACAGGGGGAAGCACCGGGGAGCTGTTTTTT.

This clonotype was observed a few times. V is TRBV19 and J is TRBJ2-3, with 10 bases matching TRBD2. The V and J ends lost 5 bases and 3 bases, in that order; junction bases with no gene match: 14. In germline, CDR1 is LNHDA, CDR2 SQIVND (reference sequence). The CDR3 sequence is 18 residues long. In nucleotides, the CDR3 is TGTGCCAGTAGTCCCACACCCCTTCTAGCGGGAGTTACAGATACGCAGTATTTT. Its translation is CASSPTPLLAGVTDTQYF.

This chain links TRBV6-6 with TRBJ2-5; the D gene is possibly TRBD2 (5 bases). Deletions cut 0 bases from V and 7 bases from J, with 15 bases between. The CDR3 has 15 residues. CDR1 and CDR2 from the germline V gene are MNHNY and SVGAGI (reference sequence). The CDR3 region has the DNA TGTGCCAGCAGTTACTCGGACTCGATCGGAGGGACCCAGTACTTC. It yields the protein CASSYSDSIGGTQYF.

This clonotype was counted many times. J is TRBJ2-5 and V is TRBV12-3 or TRBV12-4; no definite D call. With 3 bases removed from V and 5 bases from J, the gap between germline ends came to 10 bases. This CDR3 contains 13 residues. CDR3 sequence reads: CASSFPNLETQYF. CDR3 DNA sequence: TGTGCCAGCAGTTTTCCGAATTTGGAGACCCAGTACTTC.

This clonotype was detected ten times or more. The rearrangement joins TRBV6-1 to TRBJ1-1; a weak D match, TRBD1 (6 bases). The CDR3 contains 15 residues. V was cut by 6 bases and J by 6 bases, with 20 bases left in between. The germline V gene encodes CDR1 MNHNS and CDR2 SASEGT. The CDR3 sequence is CASRDLTGGIPEAFF. The CDR3 DNA is TGTGCCAGCAGGGATCTGACAGGCGGTATACCTGAAGCTTTCTTT.

This chain joins TRBV5-1 and TRBJ1-2, with TRBD1 matching over 7 bases. Losses at the gene ends were 1 base for V and 4 bases for J; bases not matched to a gene: 7. The CDR3 has 15 amino acids. Germline V gives CDR1 SGHRS, CDR2 YFSETQ. Here the CDR3 DNA reads TGCGCCAGCAGCTTGCGCGCGACAGGGTCCTATGGCTACACCTTC. Translating gives CASSLRATGSYGYTF.

This clonotype came up a few times. The rearrangement uses TRBV2 and TRBJ1-6, with 7 nucleotides matching TRBD1. V shed 8 bases, J shed 10 bases, and the junction held 8 bases outside the gene matches. CDR1 and CDR2 from the germline V gene are SNHLY and FYNNEI. The length of the CDR3 is 13 residues. The DNA for the CDR3 is TGTGCCAGCCCGGGACAAGGGGGCTCACCCCTCCACTTT. The encoded protein is CASPGQGGSPLHF.